One sample yielded the 8 T cell receptor beta chains listed below, sequenced in a study of early stage breast cancer tumors (dated by TCRdb to 2017 to 2019). The protocol used for the library was the immunoSEQ multiplex PCR assay. Not all clones reach the TCRdb copy of this immuneACCESS table, which keeps in-frame sequences only. Checked studies attribute under half of the gap to unresolved V genes and leave the rest unexplained. The sample yields fewer than 90,000 clones; around 80% were counted once. The ten largest make up about 3.6% of the sample. The specimen sequenced was blood. These receptors all come from a person aged 55 to 70 with breast cancer.

V is TRBV18 and J is TRBJ2-3, with a tentative D call TRBD1 (5 bases). Germline assignment: CDR1 KGHSH and CDR2 LQKENI. Trimming removed 6 bases at V and 1 base at J, with 14 bases between. The CDR3 runs to 15 residues. In nucleotides, the CDR3 is TGTGCCAGCTCTCAGGGTTTAGACGGCACAGATACGCAGTATTTT. Translating it yields CASSQGLDGTDTQYF.

This sequence joins TRBV7-2 and TRBJ1-2; 9 bases are shared with TRBD1. CDR1 and CDR2 from the germline V gene are SGHTA and FQGNSA. V lost 9 bases and J lost 6; bases outside the gene matches: 11. The CDR3 is made up of 14 amino acids. CDR3 in DNA: TGTGCCAGTGACCCCGGGACAGGGATTAATGGCTACACCTTC. Protein product: CASDPGTGINGYTF.

In the case of this clone: The germline gene is not matched at one end of the junction; a read error may be the cause. V and J are TRBV7-7 and TRBJ1-4; D is perhaps TRBD1 (5 bases). The length of the CDR3 is 14 residues. Germline V lookup: CDR1 SSHAT, CDR2 FNYEAQ (reference sequence). CDR3 residues: CASSAWGEDEKLFF. DNA of the CDR3: TGTGCTAGCAGCGCCTGGGGGGAGGATGAAAAACTGTTTTTT. Based on the CDR3 plus reference TRBV7-7 and TRBJ1-4, the full variable domain is GAGVSQSPRYKVTKRGQDVTLRCDPISSHATLYWYQQALGQGPEFLTYFNYEAQPDKSGLPSDRFSAERPEGSISTLTIQRTEQRDSAMYRCASSAWGEDEKLFFGSGTQLSVL.

In this sample, this clone turned up once. The chain combines TRBV29-1 with TRBJ2-2; 9 positions match TRBD2. The CDR3 has 12 amino acids. In germline, CDR1 is SQVTM, CDR2 ANQGSEA. Trimming removed 8 bases from V and 7 bases from J; junction bases left unmatched: 5. CDR3 loop: CSFRTSVGELFF. CDR3 DNA: TGCAGCTTCCGGACTAGCGTCGGGGAGCTGTTTTTT.

The V call is TRBV4-1, the J call TRBJ2-2; no definite D call. Germline V gives CDR1 MGHRA, CDR2 YSYEKL. Trimming cost V 1 base and J 3 bases, with 6 bases left between them. The CDR3 spans 14 residues. CDR3 DNA sequence: TGCGCCAGCAGCCAAGTCAAATACACCGGGGAGCTGTTTTTT. Its protein product is CASSQVKYTGELFF.

This chain links TRBV5-1 with TRBJ2-3; 15 bases are a match to TRBD2. The germline CDR1 and CDR2 sequences are SGHRS and YFSETQ. The CDR3 has 19 residues. Trimming at V came to 3 bases and at J to 2 bases, leaving 10 bases not matched to a gene. CDR3: CASSSGLAGGRGVTDTQYF. In nucleotides, the CDR3 is TGCGCCAGCAGCTCCGGACTAGCGGGGGGGCGAGGGGTCACAGATACGCAGTATTTT.

The chain has TRBV7-9 and TRBJ2-7; TRBD1 matches 7 bases. Germline V gene data show CDR1 as SEHNR and CDR2 as FQNEAQ (reference sequence). V gave up 2 bases and J gave up 3 bases; unmatched junction bases: 13. The length of the CDR3 is 17 residues. CDR3: CASSLNPQGMGYYEQYF. The CDR3 coding sequence is TGTGCCAGCAGCTTAAATCCACAGGGGATGGGGTACTACGAGCAGTACTTC.

The CDR3 DNA sequence: TGCGCCAGCAGCGGGACAGGGGTTAATTCACCCCTCCACTTT. As protein: CASSGTGVNSPLHF. The J gene is TRBJ1-6, the V gene TRBV5-1; TRBD1 agrees at 10 bases. Per germline, CDR1 SGHRS and CDR2 YFSETQ. Trimming cost V 4 bases and J 6 bases; bases outside gene matches: 1. The CDR3 has 14 amino acids.